The source of this T cell receptor beta chain is a study of blood T cell repertoires in COVID-19. The germline gives CDR1 SEHNR, CDR2 FQNEAQ (reference sequence). V lost 3 bases and J 2 bases, leaving 13 bases between the germline ends. This CDR3 comprises 15 residues. The assay was immunoSEQ multiplex PCR, and TCRdb's table has in-frame clones only and misses some. The sample includes approximately 220,000 clones, approximately 80% of them seen just once. The receptor's source is an older woman with acute or convalescent COVID-19. The sequencing input was peripheral blood. The chain recombines TRBV7-9 with TRBJ2-5; D ambiguous. CDR3 bases: TGTGCCAGCAGCTTTGGCCGAAGAAAGCAAGAGACCCAGTACTTC. Translation: CASSFGRRKQETQYF.